The 22 T cell receptor beta chains reported below all come from one sample, sequenced in a study of CD8 T cells in ankylosing spondylitis. MiXCR was run by TCRdb on the 5' RACE reads, yielding one entry per CDR3 protein. The sample has about 160,000 distinct CDR3 sequences, about 18% seen once. The sequenced material came from blood, either unsorted or a sorted T cell fraction (not recorded which). These receptor sequences come from a male donor with ankylosing spondylitis or in good health (not recorded which).

Ten or more counts support this clonotype. The chain has TRBV6-5 and TRBJ1-1, with unresolved D. The length of the CDR3 is 13 residues. Trimming stripped 4 bases from V and 1 base from J, with 7 bases between. The germline V gene has CDR1 MNHEY and CDR2 SVGAGI. The CDR3 sequence is CASSSRQNTEAFF. The CDR3 bases are TGTGCCAGCAGTTCCCGACAGAACACTGAAGCTTTCTTT.

Many counts were recorded for this clonotype. The genes are TRBV5-1 and TRBJ2-4, with D tentatively TRBD1 or TRBD2 (5 bases each). Trimming left V 0 bases short and J 2 bases short, with 18 bases between. The CDR3 contains 18 residues. The germline V gene has CDR1 SGHRS and CDR2 YFSETQ. The CDR3 DNA sequence: TGCGCCAGCAGCTTGGGGGACCTACGGGATACTACCAAAAACATTCAGTACTTC. Amino acids: CASSLGDLRDTTKNIQYF.

This clonotype was picked up a small number of times. One base away lies a much larger clone, so this may be a sequencing read error. The chain combines TRBV9 with TRBJ2-2, with 9 bases that match TRBD1. This CDR3 is built from 14 residues. Germline loops: CDR1 SGDLS, CDR2 YYNGEE. V dropped 5 bases and J dropped 6; count of bases not matched to a gene: 5. CDR3 DNA: TGTGCCAGCAGTGCCAGACAGGGGGCCGGGGAGCTGTTTTTT. Amino acid sequence: CASSARQGAGELFF.

V gene TRBV6-1 combines with J gene TRBJ2-6, with D hard to call. Trimming left V 3 bases short and J 2 bases short, with 11 bases between. The CDR3 is made up of 16 amino acids. The germline CDR1 and CDR2 sequences are MNHNS and SASEGT. The CDR3 sequence is CASSDVWVPGANVLTF. CDR3 coding DNA: TGTGCCAGCAGTGATGTCTGGGTCCCTGGGGCCAACGTCCTGACTTTC.

This clonotype occurred a few times. The chain carries TRBV28 and TRBJ2-7; D could derive from TRBD1 or TRBD2 (5 bases each). The CDR3 is made up of 15 amino acids. The V gene's germline CDR1 is MDHEN and CDR2 SYDVKM. V was cut by 2 bases and J by 2 bases, with 13 bases left in between. Here the CDR3 DNA reads TGTGCCAGCAGTTTAGGTGGGACCGACGCCTACGAGCAGTACTTC. It specifies CASSLGGTDAYEQYF.

This clonotype has only a few counts. This chain joins TRBV6-5 and TRBJ2-1; tentatively, D is TRBD2 (6 bases). V gave up 4 bases and J gave up 0 bases, with 16 bases separating them. This CDR3 is 17 amino acids long. Looked up from germline, CDR1 is MNHEY and CDR2 is SVGAGI. CDR3 in DNA: TGTGCCAGCAGTTTCCTTAGCGGCTACTCCTCCTACAATGAGCAGTTCTTC. This gives the protein CASSFLSGYSSYNEQFF.

The sample holds many counts of this clonotype. The DNA for the CDR3 is TGTGCCAGCCATCTGGGAGGCACCGGGGAGCTGTTTTTT. Amino acids: CASHLGGTGELFF. The rearrangement links TRBV12-3 or TRBV12-4 to TRBJ2-2; TRBD2 might be the D (6 bases). V was clipped by 8 bases and J by 4 bases, with 11 bases between them. The CDR3 has 13 amino acids.

This clonotype was picked up many times. V usage is TRBV12-3 or TRBV12-4 and J usage is TRBJ2-3; possibly TRBD1 for D (6 bases). Trimming removed 0 bases from V and 6 bases from J, with 10 bases in between. CDR3 length equals 14 residues. Here the CDR3 DNA reads TGTGCCAGCAGTTTAGCGCAGGGGCGGGATACGCAGTATTTT. It encodes CASSLAQGRDTQYF.

This clonotype was counted many times. The chain is built from TRBV27 and TRBJ1-2, with D unclear. The V end lost 2 bases, the J end lost 8 bases, and 9 bases lay between the germline ends. Germline lookup yields CDR1 MNHEY and CDR2 SMNVEV (reference sequence). The CDR3 consists of 12 residues. The CDR3 reads CASSLRGDGYTF. The CDR3 coding sequence is TGTGCCAGCAGTTTACGGGGAGACGGCTACACCTTC.

This clonotype was observed a few times. The V and J genes are TRBV5-4 and TRBJ2-7; 10 bases map to TRBD1. This CDR3 contains 16 residues. Germline V CDR1 and CDR2: SGHNT, YYREEE (reference sequence). Unmatched junction bases numbered 7, after V lost 2 bases and J lost 2 bases. The CDR3 is CASSFVGTGVTYEQYF. CDR3 nucleotide sequence: TGTGCCAGCAGCTTCGTCGGGACAGGGGTTACCTACGAGCAGTACTTC.

This rearrangement joins TRBV28 to TRBJ2-1; 11 positions agree with TRBD1. Germline-derived CDR1 and CDR2 are MDHEN and SYDVKM. V was clipped by 7 bases and J by 6 bases; unmatched bases: 14. This CDR3 comprises 17 residues. The DNA of the CDR3 is TGTGCCAGCAAAGATCCCGGGACAGGGGGACGAAGCAATGAGCAGTTCTTC. Translated: CASKDPGTGGRSNEQFF. Variable domain in full (rest from reference TRBV28 and TRBJ2-1): DVKVTQSSRYLVKRTGEKVFLECVQDMDHENMFWYRQDPGLGLRLIYFSYDVKMKEKGDIPEGYSVSREKKERFSLILESASTNQTSMYLCASKDPGTGGRSNEQFFGPGTRLTVL.

This clonotype has just a few counts. The chain links TRBV12-3 or TRBV12-4 to TRBJ2-2; D may be TRBD2 (6 bases). The V end was cut by 5 bases, the J end by 6 bases, with 13 bases between. The CDR3 loop spans 14 amino acids. The CDR3 is CASSPPGRSGELFF. DNA for the CDR3: TGTGCCAGCAGTCCCCCGGGGAGGTCCGGGGAGCTGTTTTTT.

This chain uses TRBV28 with TRBJ1-2, with TRBD1 as a possible D gene (5 bases). With 5 bases removed from V and 4 bases from J, the gap between germline ends came to 11 bases. The CDR3 contains 13 residues. CDR1 and CDR2 (germline): MDHEN, SYDVKM. Here the CDR3 reads CASSPPGGYGYTF. The CDR3 coding sequence is TGTGCCAGCAGTCCCCCGGGGGGCTATGGCTACACCTTC.

In its sample, this clonotype was seen a few times. The V call is TRBV3-1, the J call TRBJ2-3; 11 bases map to TRBD2. CDR1 is LGHDT and CDR2 is YNNKEL in the germline V gene (reference sequence). The V segment lost 4 bases and the J segment 3 bases; nucleotides outside the gene matches: 9. The CDR3 length is 17 residues. The CDR3 nucleotides read TGTGCCAGCAGCCCGTTAGGATCTAGCGGGAGGACAGATACGCAGTATTTT. It yields the protein CASSPLGSSGRTDTQYF.

This clonotype came up many times. The CDR3 DNA reads as TGTGCCAGCAGCGTAGATAGGGCTAGCACAGATACGCAGTATTTT. Protein: CASSVDRASTDTQYF. J is TRBJ2-3 and V is TRBV9; the D is unclear. Trimming removed 0 bases from V and 0 bases from J, with 8 bases in between. The CDR3 sequence is 15 residues long. The germline CDR1 and CDR2 sequences are SGDLS and YYNGEE.

At least ten counts were recorded for this clonotype. The chain recombines TRBV5-1 with TRBJ2-2, with unresolved D. Germline CDR1 is SGHRS and CDR2 is YFSETQ. Trimming took 0 bases from V and 0 from J, leaving 9 bases between them. This CDR3 has 16 residues. The CDR3 bases are TGCGCCAGCAGCTTGGCTCTCCTTACGAACACCGGGGAGCTGTTTTTT. Protein product: CASSLALLTNTGELFF.

This chain links TRBV10-3 with TRBJ2-7; 9 nucleotides agree with TRBD2. CDR1 is ENHRY and CDR2 is SYGVKD in the germline V gene. The V gene end was trimmed by 0 bases and the J gene end by 3 bases; junction bases not matched to a gene: 0. CDR3 length: 14 residues. CDR3 in amino acids: CAISESSGGYEQYF. The CDR3 DNA follows: TGTGCCATCAGTGAGTCTAGCGGGGGCTACGAGCAGTACTTC.

This clonotype appeared many times. The chain is built from TRBV20-1 and TRBJ2-1, with unresolved D. The germline V gene encodes CDR1 DFQATT and CDR2 SNEGSKA (reference sequence). V dropped 2 bases and J dropped 0 bases, with 8 bases sitting between them. The length of the CDR3 is 14 residues. The CDR3 region has the DNA TGCAGTGCTAGACAGAGTAGCTCCTACAATGAGCAGTTCTTC. Translating gives CSARQSSSYNEQFF.

This clonotype was seen a few times. The chain employs TRBV12-3 or TRBV12-4 and TRBJ1-2; D uncertain. This CDR3 region has 13 residues. Trimming removed 3 bases from V and 2 bases from J, with 7 bases in between. In DNA, the CDR3 is TGTGCCAGCAGTTTCATACAGAACTATGGCTACACCTTC. Translation gives CASSFIQNYGYTF.

This clonotype was picked up many times. V gene TRBV5-6 combines with J gene TRBJ2-3, with 8 bases fitting TRBD2. With 7 bases clipped from V and 4 bases from J, the junction kept 14 bases outside the gene matches. CDR1 and CDR2 from the germline V gene are SGHDT and YYEEEE. The CDR3 totals 16 residues. The CDR3 DNA is TGTGCCAGCCACACAATCGGGGGGGGAGACTCAGATACGCAGTATTTT. It codes for CASHTIGGGDSDTQYF.

Many counts were recorded for this clonotype. The V and J genes are TRBV20-1 and TRBJ2-7; 9 nucleotides match TRBD1. There are 12 residues in the CDR3. CDR1 DFQATT and CDR2 SNEGSKA come from the germline V gene (reference sequence). V was clipped by 6 bases and J by 3 bases; unmatched bases: 3. The CDR3 region is CSARQGDYEQYF. The CDR3 DNA reads TGCAGTGCCCGACAGGGGGACTACGAGCAGTACTTC.

This chain links TRBV10-3 with TRBJ2-1; maybe TRBD2 (5 bases). Per germline, CDR1 ENHRY and CDR2 SYGVKD. The CDR3 length is 15 residues. The V end lost 3 bases, the J end lost 9 bases, and 18 bases lay between the germline ends. The CDR3 region has the DNA TGTGCCATCAGTGACGAGCGGAGGTCCCACACTGAGCAGTTCTTC. Translated, it gives CAISDERRSHTEQFF.